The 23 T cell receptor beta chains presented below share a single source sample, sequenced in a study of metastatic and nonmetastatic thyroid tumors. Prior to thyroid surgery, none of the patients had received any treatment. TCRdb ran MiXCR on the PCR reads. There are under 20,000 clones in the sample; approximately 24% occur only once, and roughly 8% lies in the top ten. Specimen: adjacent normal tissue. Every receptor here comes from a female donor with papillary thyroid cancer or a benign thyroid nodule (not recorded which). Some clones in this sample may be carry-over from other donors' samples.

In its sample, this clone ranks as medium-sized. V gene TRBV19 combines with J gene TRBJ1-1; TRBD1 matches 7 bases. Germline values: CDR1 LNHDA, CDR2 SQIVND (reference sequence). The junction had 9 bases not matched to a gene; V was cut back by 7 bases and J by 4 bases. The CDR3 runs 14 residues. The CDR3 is CASIHRGRGTEAFF. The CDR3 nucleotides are TGTGCCAGTATCCACAGGGGTAGGGGCACTGAAGCTTTCTTT.

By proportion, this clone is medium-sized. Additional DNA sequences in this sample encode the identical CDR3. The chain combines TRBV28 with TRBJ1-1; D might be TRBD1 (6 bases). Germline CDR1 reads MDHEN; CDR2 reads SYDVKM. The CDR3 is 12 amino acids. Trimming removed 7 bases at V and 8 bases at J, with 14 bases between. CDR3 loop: CASNLGGTEAFF. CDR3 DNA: TGTGCCAGCAACTTGGGGGGGACAGAAGCTTTCTTT.

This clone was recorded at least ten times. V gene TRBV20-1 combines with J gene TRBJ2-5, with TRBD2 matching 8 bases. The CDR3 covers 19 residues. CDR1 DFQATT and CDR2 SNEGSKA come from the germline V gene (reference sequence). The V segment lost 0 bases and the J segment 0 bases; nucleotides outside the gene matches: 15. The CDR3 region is CSARDPSIAGYNYQETQYF. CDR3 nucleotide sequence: TGCAGTGCTAGAGATCCCAGTATAGCGGGGTACAATTACCAAGAGACCCAGTACTTC.

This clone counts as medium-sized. CDR3 in DNA: TGTGCCAGCAGCTTAGTCGCGGGGAGGACTGAAGCTTTCTTT. Protein: CASSLVAGRTEAFF. The V gene is TRBV11-2, the J gene TRBJ1-1; D is undetermined. The germline V and J ends were trimmed by 1 base and 5 bases, with 11 bases remaining between them. The CDR3 loop spans 14 amino acids. Germline assignment: CDR1 SGHAT and CDR2 FQNNGV.

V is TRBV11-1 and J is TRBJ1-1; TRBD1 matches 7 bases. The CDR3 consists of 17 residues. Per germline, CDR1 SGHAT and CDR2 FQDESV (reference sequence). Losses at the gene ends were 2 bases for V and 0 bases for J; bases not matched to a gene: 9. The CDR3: CASSLPLDRVMNTEAFF. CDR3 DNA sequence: TGTGCCAGCAGCTTACCTTTAGACAGGGTTATGAACACTGAAGCTTTCTTT. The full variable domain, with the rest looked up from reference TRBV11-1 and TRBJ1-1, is EAEVAQSPRYKITEKSQAVAFWCDPISGHATLYWYRQILGQGPELLVQFQDESVVDDSQLPKDRFSAERLKGVDSTLKIQPAELGDSAMYLCASSLPLDRVMNTEAFFGQGTRLTVV.

DNA for the CDR3: TGTGCCAGCAGCCCCTGTGGCCCCCTGGCAGGGTCGCGGGAGACCCAGTACTTC. This sequence encodes CASSPCGPLAGSRETQYF. J is TRBJ2-5 and V is TRBV6-1, with D maybe TRBD1 (5 bases). The V and J ends lost 6 bases and 5 bases respectively, with 28 bases between them. Looked up from germline, CDR1 is MNHNS and CDR2 is SASEGT. The CDR3 extends over 18 amino acids.

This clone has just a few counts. The CDR3 nucleotides are TGTGCCAGTAGTAGAACTAGTTCTGAAACAGATACGCAGTATTTT. Translating it yields CASSRTSSETDTQYF. The chain combines TRBV19 with TRBJ2-3; a weak D match, TRBD2 (5 bases). Germline values: CDR1 LNHDA, CDR2 SQIVND (reference sequence). There are 15 residues in the CDR3. The ends were cut back, 4 bases at V and 3 bases at J, with 14 bases in the middle.

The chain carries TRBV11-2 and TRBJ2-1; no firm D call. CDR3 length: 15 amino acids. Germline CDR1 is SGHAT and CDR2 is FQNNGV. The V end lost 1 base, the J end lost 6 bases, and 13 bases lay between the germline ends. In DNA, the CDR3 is TGTGCCAGCAGCTTAGGAGGTTTCACATTCAATGAGCAGTTCTTC. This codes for CASSLGGFTFNEQFF.

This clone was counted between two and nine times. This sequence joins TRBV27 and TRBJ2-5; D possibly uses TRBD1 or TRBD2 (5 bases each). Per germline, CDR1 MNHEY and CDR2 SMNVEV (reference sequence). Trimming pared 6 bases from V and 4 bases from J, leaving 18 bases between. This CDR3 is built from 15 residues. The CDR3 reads CASSFSFTGRETQYF. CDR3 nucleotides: TGTGCCAGCAGCTTTTCCTTTACGGGGCGAGAGACCCAGTACTTC.

The CDR3 coding sequence is TGTGCCAGCAGCCCGAGGATGGATGGCTACACCTTC. It specifies CASSPRMDGYTF. This rearrangement joins TRBV5-5 to TRBJ1-2; D is unresolved. The CDR3 runs 12 residues. Germline V gene lookup returns CDR1 SGHKS and CDR2 YYEKEE (reference sequence). V gave up 4 bases and J gave up 6 bases, with 10 bases separating them. The full variable domain, in which reference TRBV5-5 and TRBJ1-2 provide the parts outside the CDR3, is DAGVTQSPTHLIKTRGQQVTLRCSPISGHKSVSWYQQVLGQGPQFIFQYYEKEERGRGNFPDRFSARQFPNYSSELNVNALLLGDSALYLCASSPRMDGYTFGSGTRLTVV.

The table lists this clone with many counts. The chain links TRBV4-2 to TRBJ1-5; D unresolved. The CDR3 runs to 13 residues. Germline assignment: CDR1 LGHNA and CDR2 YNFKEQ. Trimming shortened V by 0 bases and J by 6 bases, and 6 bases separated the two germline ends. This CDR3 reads CASSQDLGQPQHF. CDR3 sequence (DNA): TGTGCCAGCAGCCAAGATTTGGGTCAGCCCCAGCATTTT.

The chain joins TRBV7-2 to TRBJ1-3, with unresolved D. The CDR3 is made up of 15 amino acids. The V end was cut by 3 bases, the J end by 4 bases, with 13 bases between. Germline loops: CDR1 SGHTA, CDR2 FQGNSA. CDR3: CASSFDGPRGNTIYF. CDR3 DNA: TGTGCCAGCAGCTTCGACGGGCCTAGGGGAAACACCATATATTTT.

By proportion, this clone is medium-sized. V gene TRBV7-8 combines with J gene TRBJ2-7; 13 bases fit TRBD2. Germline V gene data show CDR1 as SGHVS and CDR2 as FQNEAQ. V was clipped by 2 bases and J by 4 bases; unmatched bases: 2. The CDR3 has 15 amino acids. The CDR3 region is CASSLRTSGSYEQYF. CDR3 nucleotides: TGTGCCAGCAGCTTACGGACTAGCGGGAGTTACGAGCAGTACTTC.

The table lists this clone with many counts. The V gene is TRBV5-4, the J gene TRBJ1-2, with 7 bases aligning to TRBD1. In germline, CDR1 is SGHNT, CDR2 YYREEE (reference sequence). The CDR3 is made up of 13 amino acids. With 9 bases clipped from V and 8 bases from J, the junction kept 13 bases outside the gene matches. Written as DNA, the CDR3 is TGTGCCATCTCCCGCGACAGGGCCTCCGGCTACACCTTC. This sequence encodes CAISRDRASGYTF.

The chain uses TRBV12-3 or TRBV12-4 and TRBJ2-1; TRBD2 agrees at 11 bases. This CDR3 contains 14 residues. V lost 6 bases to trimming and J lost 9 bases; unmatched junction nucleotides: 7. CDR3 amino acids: CASRIAGGRSEQFF. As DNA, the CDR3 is TGTGCCAGCAGGATAGCGGGAGGGCGGTCTGAGCAGTTCTTC.

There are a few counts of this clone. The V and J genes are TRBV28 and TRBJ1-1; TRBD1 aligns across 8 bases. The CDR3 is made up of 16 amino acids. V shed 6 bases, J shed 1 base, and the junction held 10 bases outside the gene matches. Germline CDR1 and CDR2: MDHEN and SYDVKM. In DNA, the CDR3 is TGTGCCAGCAGCCCTCGGACAGGGTGGGGGAACACTGAAGCTTTCTTT. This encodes CASSPRTGWGNTEAFF.

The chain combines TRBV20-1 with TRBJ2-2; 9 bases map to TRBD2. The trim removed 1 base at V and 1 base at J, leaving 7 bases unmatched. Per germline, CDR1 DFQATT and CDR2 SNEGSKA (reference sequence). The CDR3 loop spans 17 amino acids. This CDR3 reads CSARGAGLAGNTGELFF. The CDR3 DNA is TGCAGTGCTAGAGGGGCGGGACTAGCAGGGAACACCGGGGAGCTGTTTTTT.

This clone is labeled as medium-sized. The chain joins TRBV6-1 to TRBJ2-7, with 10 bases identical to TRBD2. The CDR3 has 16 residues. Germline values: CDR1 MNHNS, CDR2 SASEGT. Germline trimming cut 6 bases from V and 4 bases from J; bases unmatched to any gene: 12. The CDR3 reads CASSAQSAGGPYEQYF. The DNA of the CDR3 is TGTGCCAGCAGCGCTCAATCAGCGGGAGGGCCATACGAGCAGTACTTC.

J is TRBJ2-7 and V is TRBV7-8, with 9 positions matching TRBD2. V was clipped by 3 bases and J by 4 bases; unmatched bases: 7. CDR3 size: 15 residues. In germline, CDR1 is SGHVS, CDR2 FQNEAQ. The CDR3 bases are TGTGCCAGCAGCTTTAGACTAGCGGAACATTACGAGCAGTACTTC. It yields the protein CASSFRLAEHYEQYF.

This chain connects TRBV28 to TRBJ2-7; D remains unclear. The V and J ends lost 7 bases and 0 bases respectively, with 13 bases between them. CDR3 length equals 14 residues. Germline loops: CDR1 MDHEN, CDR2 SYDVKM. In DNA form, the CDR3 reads TGTGCCAGCACCCACCCCGGAAGCTCCTACGAGCAGTACGTC. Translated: CASTHPGSSYEQYV.

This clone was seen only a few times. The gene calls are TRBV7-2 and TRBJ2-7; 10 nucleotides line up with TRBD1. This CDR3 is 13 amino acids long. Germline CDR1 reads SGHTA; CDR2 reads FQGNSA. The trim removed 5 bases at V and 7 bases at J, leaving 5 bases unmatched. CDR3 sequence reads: CASSPDRGGEQYF. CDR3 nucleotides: TGTGCCAGCAGCCCGGACAGGGGGGGAGAGCAGTACTTC.

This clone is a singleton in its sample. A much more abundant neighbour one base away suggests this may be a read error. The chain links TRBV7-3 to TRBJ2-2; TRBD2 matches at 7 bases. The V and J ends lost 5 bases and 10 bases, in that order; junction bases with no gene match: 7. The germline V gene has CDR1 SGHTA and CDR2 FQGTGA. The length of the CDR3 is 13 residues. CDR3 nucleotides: TGTGCCAGCAGCGCGACTAGCCCCGAGGAGCTGTTTTTT. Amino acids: CASSATSPEELFF.

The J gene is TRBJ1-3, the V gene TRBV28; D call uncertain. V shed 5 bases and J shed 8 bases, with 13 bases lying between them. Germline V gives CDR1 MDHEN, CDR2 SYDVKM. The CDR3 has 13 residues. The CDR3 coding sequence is TGTGCCAGCAGTCTCGTGCAGAAGGACACCATATATTTT. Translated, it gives CASSLVQKDTIYF.